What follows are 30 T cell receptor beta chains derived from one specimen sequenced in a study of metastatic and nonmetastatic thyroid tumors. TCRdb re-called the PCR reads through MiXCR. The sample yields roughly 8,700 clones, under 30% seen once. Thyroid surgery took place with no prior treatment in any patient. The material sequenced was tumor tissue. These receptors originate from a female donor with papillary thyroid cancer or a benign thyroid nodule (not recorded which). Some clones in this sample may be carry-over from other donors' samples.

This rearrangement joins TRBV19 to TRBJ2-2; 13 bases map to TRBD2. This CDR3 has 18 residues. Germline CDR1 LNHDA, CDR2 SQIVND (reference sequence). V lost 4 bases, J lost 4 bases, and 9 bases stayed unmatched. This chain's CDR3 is CASSRRLAGGSVTGELFF. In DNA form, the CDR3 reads TGTGCCAGTAGTAGAAGACTAGCGGGAGGTTCGGTCACCGGGGAGCTGTTTTTT.

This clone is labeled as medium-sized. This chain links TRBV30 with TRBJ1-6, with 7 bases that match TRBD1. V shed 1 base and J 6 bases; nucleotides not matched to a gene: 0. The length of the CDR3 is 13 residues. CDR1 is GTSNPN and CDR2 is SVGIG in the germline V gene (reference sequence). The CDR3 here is CAWSGQGNSPLHF. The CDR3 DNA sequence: TGTGCCTGGAGTGGACAGGGTAATTCACCCCTCCACTTT.

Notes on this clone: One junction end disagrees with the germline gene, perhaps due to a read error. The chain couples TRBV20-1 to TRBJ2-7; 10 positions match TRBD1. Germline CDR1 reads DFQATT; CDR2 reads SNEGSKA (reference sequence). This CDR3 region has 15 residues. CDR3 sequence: CGARDPGQGWDDQYF. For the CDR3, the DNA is TGCGGTGCTAGGGACCCGGGACAGGGGTGGGACGATCAATACTTC.

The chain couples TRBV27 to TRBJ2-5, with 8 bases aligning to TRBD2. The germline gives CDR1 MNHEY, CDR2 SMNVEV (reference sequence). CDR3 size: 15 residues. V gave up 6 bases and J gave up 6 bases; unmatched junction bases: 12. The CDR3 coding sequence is TGTGCCAGCAGCACTACCAGCGGGGGCTTTAAGACCCAGTACTTC. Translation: CASSTTSGGFKTQYF.

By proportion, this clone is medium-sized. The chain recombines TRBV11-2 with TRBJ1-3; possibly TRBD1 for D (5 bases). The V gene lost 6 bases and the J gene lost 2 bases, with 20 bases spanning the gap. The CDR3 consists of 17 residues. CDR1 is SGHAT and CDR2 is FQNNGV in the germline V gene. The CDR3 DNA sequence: TGTGCCAGCAGTTCGATGGGGGTCGACAGAGCTGGAAACACCATATATTTT. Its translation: CASSSMGVDRAGNTIYF. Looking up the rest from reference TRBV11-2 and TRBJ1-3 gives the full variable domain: EAGVAQSPRYKIIEKRQSVAFWCNPISGHATLYWYQQILGQGPKLLIQFQNNGVVDDSQLPKDRFSAERLKGVDSTLKIQPAKLEDSAVYLCASSSMGVDRAGNTIYFGEGSWLTVV.

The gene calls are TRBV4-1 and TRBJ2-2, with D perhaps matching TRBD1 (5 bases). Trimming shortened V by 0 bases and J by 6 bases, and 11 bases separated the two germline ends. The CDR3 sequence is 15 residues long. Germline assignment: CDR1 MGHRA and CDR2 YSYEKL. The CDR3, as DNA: TGCGCCAGCAGCCAAGAGGCCAGGGAAGCCGGGGAGCTGTTTTTT. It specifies CASSQEAREAGELFF.

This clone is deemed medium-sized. This CDR3 is CASSTQARGKGYEQYF. CDR3 DNA: TGTGCCAGCAGTACCCAGGCACGGGGGAAAGGGTACGAGCAGTACTTC. The rearrangement uses TRBV6-2 or TRBV6-3 and TRBJ2-7, with a tentative D call TRBD2 (6 bases). The ends were cut back, 5 bases at V and 4 bases at J, with 21 bases in the middle. Germline CDR1 and CDR2: MNHEY and SVGEGT. CDR3 length: 16 residues.

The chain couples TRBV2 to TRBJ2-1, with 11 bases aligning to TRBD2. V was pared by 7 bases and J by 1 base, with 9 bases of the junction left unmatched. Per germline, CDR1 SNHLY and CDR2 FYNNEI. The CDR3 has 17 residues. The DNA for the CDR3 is TGTGCCAGCAACCAAAGCCCTAGCGGGAGGTCCTACAATGAGCAGTTCTTC. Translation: CASNQSPSGRSYNEQFF.

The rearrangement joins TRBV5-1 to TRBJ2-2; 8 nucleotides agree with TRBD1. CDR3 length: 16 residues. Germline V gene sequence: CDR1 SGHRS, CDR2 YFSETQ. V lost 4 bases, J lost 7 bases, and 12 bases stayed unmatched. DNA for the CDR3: TGCGCCAGCAGCAGCACCGGGACAGGCGGTGGCGGGGAGCTGTTTTTT. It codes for CASSSTGTGGGGELFF. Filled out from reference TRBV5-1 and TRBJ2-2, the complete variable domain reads KAGVTQTPRYLIKTRGQQVTLSCSPISGHRSVSWYQQTPGQGLQFLFEYFSETQRNKGNFPGRFSGRQFSNSRSEMNVSTLELGDSALYLCASSSTGTGGGGELFFGEGSRLTVL.

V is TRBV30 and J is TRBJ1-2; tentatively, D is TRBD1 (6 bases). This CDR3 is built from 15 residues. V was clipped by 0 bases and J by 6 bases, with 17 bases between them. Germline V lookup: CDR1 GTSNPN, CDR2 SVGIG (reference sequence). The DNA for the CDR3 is TGTGCCTGGAGTGTCAGGGGCAGGGCAGGCGATGGCTACACCTTC. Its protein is CAWSVRGRAGDGYTF.

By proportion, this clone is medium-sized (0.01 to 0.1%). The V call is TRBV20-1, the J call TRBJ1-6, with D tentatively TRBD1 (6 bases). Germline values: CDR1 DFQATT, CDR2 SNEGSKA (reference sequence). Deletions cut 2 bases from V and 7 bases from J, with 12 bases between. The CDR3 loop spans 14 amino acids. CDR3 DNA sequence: TGCAGTGCTAGACCTCCCCAGGGGAATTCACCCCTCCACTTT. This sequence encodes CSARPPQGNSPLHF.

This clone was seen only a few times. The CDR3 protein is CATSDFWGDNEQFF. DNA of the CDR3: TGTGCCACCAGTGATTTTTGGGGCGACAATGAGCAGTTCTTC. V is TRBV24-1 and J is TRBJ2-1; TRBD1 might be the D (5 bases). CDR1 and CDR2 from the germline V gene are KGHDR and SFDVKD. V gave up 1 base and J gave up 5 bases, with 8 bases separating them. The CDR3 length is 14 residues.

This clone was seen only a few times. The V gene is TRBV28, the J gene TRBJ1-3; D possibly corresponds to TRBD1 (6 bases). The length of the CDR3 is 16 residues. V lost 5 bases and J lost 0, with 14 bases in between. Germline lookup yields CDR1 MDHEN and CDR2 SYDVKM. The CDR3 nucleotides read TGTGCCAGCAGTGCGGCCGTCAGGGGCTCTGGAAACACCATATATTTT. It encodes CASSAAVRGSGNTIYF.

The DNA for the CDR3 is TGTGCCAGCAGCGCTAGCGGGATCAATGAGCAGTTCTTC. Translating it yields CASSASGINEQFF. The chain employs TRBV11-2 and TRBJ2-1; 9 bases align to TRBD2. The V segment lost 5 bases and the J segment 6 bases; nucleotides outside the gene matches: 2. The V gene's germline CDR1 is SGHAT and CDR2 FQNNGV. CDR3 size: 13 residues.

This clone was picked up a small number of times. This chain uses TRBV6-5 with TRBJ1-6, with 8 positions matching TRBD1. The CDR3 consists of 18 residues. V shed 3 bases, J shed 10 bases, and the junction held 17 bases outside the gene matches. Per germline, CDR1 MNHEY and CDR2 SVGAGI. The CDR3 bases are TGTGCCAGCAGTTATTCCTCACCGGGACAGGCCCGTGTATCACCCCTCCACTTT. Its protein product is CASSYSSPGQARVSPLHF.

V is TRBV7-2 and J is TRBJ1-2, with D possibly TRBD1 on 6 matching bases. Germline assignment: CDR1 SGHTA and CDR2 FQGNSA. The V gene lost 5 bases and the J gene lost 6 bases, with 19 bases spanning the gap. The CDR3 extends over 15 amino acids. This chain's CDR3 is CASSGSGARDHGYTF. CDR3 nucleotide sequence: TGTGCCAGCAGCGGGTCAGGGGCGCGTGATCATGGCTACACCTTC.

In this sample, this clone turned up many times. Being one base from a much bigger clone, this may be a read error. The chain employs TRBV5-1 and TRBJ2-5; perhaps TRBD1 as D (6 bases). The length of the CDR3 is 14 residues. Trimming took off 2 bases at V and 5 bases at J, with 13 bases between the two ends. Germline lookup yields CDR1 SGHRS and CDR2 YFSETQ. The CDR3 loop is CASSLGTGRETQYF. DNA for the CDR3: TGCGCCAGCAGCTTAGGTACAGGGCGGGAGACCCAGTACTTC. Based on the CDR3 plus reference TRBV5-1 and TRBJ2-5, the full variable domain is KAGVTQTPRYLIKTRGQQVTLSCSPISGHRSVSWYQQTPGQGLQFLFEYFSETQRNKGNFPGRFSGRQFSNSRSEMNVSTLELGDSALYLCASSLGTGRETQYFGPGTRLLVL.

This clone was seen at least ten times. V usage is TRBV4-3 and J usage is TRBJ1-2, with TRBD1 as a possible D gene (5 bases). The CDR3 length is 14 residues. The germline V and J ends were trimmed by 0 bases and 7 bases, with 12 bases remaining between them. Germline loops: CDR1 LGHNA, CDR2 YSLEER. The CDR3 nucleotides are TGCGCCAGCAGCCAAGATTCCCAGGGTACTGGCTACACCTTC. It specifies CASSQDSQGTGYTF.

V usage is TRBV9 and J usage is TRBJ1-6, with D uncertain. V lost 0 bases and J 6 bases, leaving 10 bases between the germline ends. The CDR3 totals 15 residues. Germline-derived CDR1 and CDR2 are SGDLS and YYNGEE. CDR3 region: CASSVVWGPNSPLHF. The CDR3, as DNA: TGTGCCAGCAGCGTAGTCTGGGGTCCTAATTCACCCCTCCACTTT.

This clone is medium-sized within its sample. The DNA of the CDR3 is TGTGCCAGCAGTGGGCGACTAGCGGGAGCGTACCAAGAGACCCAGTACTTC. It yields the protein CASSGRLAGAYQETQYF. V gene TRBV2 combines with J gene TRBJ2-5, with TRBD2 matching over 12 bases. With V trimmed by 4 bases and J by 0 bases, 6 bases remained unmatched. Germline V CDR1 and CDR2: SNHLY, FYNNEI. The CDR3 is made up of 17 amino acids.

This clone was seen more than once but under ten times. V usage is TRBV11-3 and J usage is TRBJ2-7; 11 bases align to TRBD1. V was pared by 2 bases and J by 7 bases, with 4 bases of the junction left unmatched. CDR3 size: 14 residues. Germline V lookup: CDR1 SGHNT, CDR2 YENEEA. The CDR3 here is CASSLRTGGGEQYF. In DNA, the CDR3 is TGTGCCAGCAGCTTAAGGACAGGGGGCGGTGAGCAGTACTTC.

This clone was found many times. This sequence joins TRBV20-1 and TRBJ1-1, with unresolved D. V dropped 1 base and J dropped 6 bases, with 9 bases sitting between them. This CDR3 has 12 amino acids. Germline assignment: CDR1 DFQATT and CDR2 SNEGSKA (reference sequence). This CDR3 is CSARVGRAEAFF. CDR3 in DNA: TGCAGTGCTAGAGTCGGGCGCGCTGAAGCTTTCTTT.

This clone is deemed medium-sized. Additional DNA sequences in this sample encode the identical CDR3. The CDR3: CASSLVGEDTQYF. The CDR3 DNA sequence: TGTGCCAGCAGTCTGGTAGGGGAAGATACGCAGTATTTT. The V gene is TRBV28, the J gene TRBJ2-3; TRBD1 might be the D (5 bases). Trimming pared 5 bases from V and 5 bases from J, leaving 11 bases between. There are 13 residues in the CDR3. Germline loops: CDR1 MDHEN, CDR2 SYDVKM.

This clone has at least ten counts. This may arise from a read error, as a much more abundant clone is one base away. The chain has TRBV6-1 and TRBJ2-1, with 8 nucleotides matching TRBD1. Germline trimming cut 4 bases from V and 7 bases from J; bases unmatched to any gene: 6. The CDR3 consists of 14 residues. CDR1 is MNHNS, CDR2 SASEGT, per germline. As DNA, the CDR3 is TGTGCCAGCAGTGGAGGGGACAGGAGGAATGAGCAGTTCTTC. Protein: CASSGGDRRNEQFF.

In DNA form, the CDR3 reads TGTGCCAGCAGCGGGACAGTTGGCTACACCTTC. This translates into CASSGTVGYTF. The rearrangement uses TRBV9 and TRBJ1-2; tentative D call: TRBD1 (6 bases). Per germline, CDR1 SGDLS and CDR2 YYNGEE. The CDR3 has 11 amino acids. Trimming took 3 bases from V and 7 from J, leaving 7 bases between them.

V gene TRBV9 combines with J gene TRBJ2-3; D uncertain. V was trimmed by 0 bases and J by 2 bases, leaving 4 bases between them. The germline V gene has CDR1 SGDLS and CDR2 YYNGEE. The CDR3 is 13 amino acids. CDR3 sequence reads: CASSVGNTDTQYF. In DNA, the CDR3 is TGTGCCAGCAGCGTAGGAAACACAGATACGCAGTATTTT.

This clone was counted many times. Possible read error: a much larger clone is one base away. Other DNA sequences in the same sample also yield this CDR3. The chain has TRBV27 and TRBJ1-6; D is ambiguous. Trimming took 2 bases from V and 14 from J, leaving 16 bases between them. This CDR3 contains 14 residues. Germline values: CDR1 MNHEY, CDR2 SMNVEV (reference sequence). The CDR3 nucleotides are TGTGCCAGCAGTTTAGTCTTGGCTGGGATGTCCCTCCACTTT. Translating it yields CASSLVLAGMSLHF.

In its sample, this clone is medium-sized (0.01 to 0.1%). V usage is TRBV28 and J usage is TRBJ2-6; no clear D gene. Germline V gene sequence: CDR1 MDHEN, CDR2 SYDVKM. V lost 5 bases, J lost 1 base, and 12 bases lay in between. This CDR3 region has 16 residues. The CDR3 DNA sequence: TGTGCCAGCAGTCCCACTCAGAGATCTGGGGCCAACGTCCTGACTTTC. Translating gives CASSPTQRSGANVLTF.

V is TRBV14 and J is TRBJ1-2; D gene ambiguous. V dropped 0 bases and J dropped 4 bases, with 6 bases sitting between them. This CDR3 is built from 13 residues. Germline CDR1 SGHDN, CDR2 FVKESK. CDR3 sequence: CASSQDRSYGYTF. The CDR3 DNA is TGTGCCAGCAGCCAAGACAGATCCTATGGCTACACCTTC.

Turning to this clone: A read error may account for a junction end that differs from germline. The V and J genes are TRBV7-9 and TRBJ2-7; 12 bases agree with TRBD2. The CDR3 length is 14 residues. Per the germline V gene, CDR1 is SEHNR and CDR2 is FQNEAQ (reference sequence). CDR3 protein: CASSLAGGPYEQYF. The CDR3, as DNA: TGTGCCAGCAGCCTAGCGGGAGGGCCCTACGAGCAGTACTTC.